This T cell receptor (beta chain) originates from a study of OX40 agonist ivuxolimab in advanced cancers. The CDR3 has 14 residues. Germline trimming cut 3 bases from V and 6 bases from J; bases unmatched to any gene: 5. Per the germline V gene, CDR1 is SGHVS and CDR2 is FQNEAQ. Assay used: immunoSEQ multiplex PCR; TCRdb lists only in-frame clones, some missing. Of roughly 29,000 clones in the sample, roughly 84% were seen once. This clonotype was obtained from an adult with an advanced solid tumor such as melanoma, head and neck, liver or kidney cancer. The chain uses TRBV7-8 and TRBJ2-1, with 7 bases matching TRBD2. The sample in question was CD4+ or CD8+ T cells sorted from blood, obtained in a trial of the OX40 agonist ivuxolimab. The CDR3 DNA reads TGTGCCAGCAGCTTGACCCAGCGGGGCAATGAGCAGTTCTTC. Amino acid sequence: CASSLTQRGNEQFF.